This T cell receptor beta chain was identified during a study of technical replicates of blood from several donors. In this sample, this clone turned up a few times. This CDR3 has 13 amino acids. Germline V gene lookup returns CDR1 SNHLY and CDR2 FYNNEI. V lost 5 bases, J lost 9 bases, and 4 bases stayed unmatched. The assay was immunoSEQ multiplex PCR, and TCRdb's table has in-frame clones only and misses some. The repertoire holds some 70,000 clones, with roughly nine tenths as singletons. The V and J genes are TRBV2 and TRBJ1-5; 10 bases align to TRBD1. Sequencing input: T cells isolated from PBMCs. The source is a human donor in good health. CDR3 residues: CASSKTGGGPQHF. The CDR3 region has the DNA TGTGCCAGCAGTAAGACAGGGGGCGGGCCCCAGCATTTT.